Listed below are T cell receptor beta chains from one sample, sequenced in a study of T cells after yellow fever vaccination. Each CDR3 protein gets one entry after TCRdb re-called the 5' RACE reads with MiXCR. The sample gives a few hundred thousand distinct CDR3 sequences, roughly 13% of which show up once; roughly 0.5% is in the top ten. This specimen consisted of CD4+ T cells sorted from PBMCs, obtained 45 days after the yellow fever booster vaccination. The source is a young man who received the YFV17D yellow fever vaccine. Both conserved end residues are part of each CDR3. Fields, in order: clone size, D gene, J gene, V gene, CDR3 DNA, CDR3 protein. D genes are given only for firm matches. Clone size is not always given. Where it is, it says once, few, many or a class for expanded clones.

>.|.|TRBJ1-4|TRBV5-1
TGCGCCAGCAGCTATCAGGGCGAAAAACTGTTTTTT
CASSYQGEKLFF
>few|.|TRBJ1-5|TRBV5-6
TGTGCCAGCAGCTTTGGGGTGGATCAGCCCCAGCATTTT
CASSFGVDQPQHF
>many|.|TRBJ2-2|TRBV29-1
TGCAGCGTTGAAAGAGGAGGGGAGCTGTTTTTT
CSVERGGELFF
>.|.|TRBJ1-1|TRBV18
TGTGCCAGCTCACCACCCTCTATTACTGAAGCTTTCTTT
CASSPPSITEAFF
>.|.|TRBJ2-7|TRBV10-3
TGTGCCATCAGTGACTATTACGAGCAGTACTTC
CAISDYYEQYF
>medium-sized|TRBD1|TRBJ2-7|TRBV5-1
TGCGCCAGCAGCGGTACCGGGACAGGGGCCGAGCAGTACTTC
CASSGTGTGAEQYF
>.|TRBD1|TRBJ2-2|TRBV20-1
TGCAGTGCCCAGGACAGGGAGGCCACCGGGGAGCTGTTTTTT
CSAQDREATGELFF
>few|TRBD2|TRBJ2-5|TRBV24-1
TGTGCCACCAGTGATAGTCTAGCGGGAGAGACCCAGTACTTC
CATSDSLAGETQYF
>.|.|TRBJ2-3|TRBV28
TGTGCCAGCAGTTTGGACAAACTGGGGACAGATACGCAGTATTTT
CASSLDKLGTDTQYF
>.|.|TRBJ1-5|TRBV3-1
TGTGCCAGCAGCCAAGCGGGGCCCGGACAGCCCCAGCATTTT
CASSQAGPGQPQHF
>few|.|TRBJ2-5|TRBV5-1
TGCGCCAGCAGCCGGAGTGTTGGGGGGCAGGGTGAGACCCAGTACTTC
CASSRSVGGQGETQYF
>few|.|TRBJ2-7|TRBV20-1
TGCAGTGCTAGAGGGTCCGGTGGGGGAAACACTCAAATCTACGAGCAGTACTTC
CSARGSGGGNTQIYEQYF
>many|.|TRBJ2-4|TRBV20-1
TGCAGTGCTAGAGACCCAGGGAAGGACATTCAGTACTTC
CSARDPGKDIQYF
>many|.|TRBJ1-4|TRBV27
TGTGCCAGCAGTTCTCTAGACAATGAAAAACTGTTTTTT
CASSSLDNEKLFF
>.|TRBD2|TRBJ2-5|TRBV20-1
TGCAGTGCTAGGAGACTAGCAGTCGGAGAGACCCAGTACTTC
CSARRLAVGETQYF
>.|.|TRBJ2-3|TRBV4-3
TGCGCCAGCAGCCAGGGGACGGTAGATACGCAGTATTTT
CASSQGTVDTQYF
>.|.|TRBJ2-1|TRBV21-1
TGTGCCGCCTCAACTCTGCAGGGAGGGGACCCGGGTGAGCAGTTCTTC
CAASTLQGGDPGEQFF
>few|TRBD1|TRBJ2-1|TRBV3-1
TGTGCCAGCAGCCCCTCCGGGACAGCCTACAATGAGCAGTTCTTC
CASSPSGTAYNEQFF
>few|TRBD2|TRBJ2-7|TRBV12-3/TRBV12-4
TGTGCCAGCAGTTCCACTACTAGCGGGAGCTACGAGCAGTACTTC
CASSSTTSGSYEQYF
>.|TRBD2|TRBJ2-7|TRBV5-6
TGTGCCAGCAGCCCACTGGGACTAGCGGGAAATTACGAGCAGTACTTC
CASSPLGLAGNYEQYF
>few|TRBD2|TRBJ2-7|TRBV20-1
TGCAGTGCTAGAGAGGGGGGGTATGGGAGCGAGCAGTACTTC
CSAREGGYGSEQYF
>.|.|TRBJ2-5|TRBV5-1
TGCGCCAGCAGATTCGCAGGGGCAAGTTACCAAGAGACCCAGTACTTC
CASRFAGASYQETQYF
>many|TRBD2|TRBJ2-7|TRBV5-6
TGTGCCAGCAGCTGGAGACTAGCGGGAAGTTACGAGCAGTACTTC
CASSWRLAGSYEQYF
>.|TRBD1|TRBJ1-1|TRBV27
TGTGCCAGCAGCCGACAGGGTCCGAACACTGAAGCTTTCTTT
CASSRQGPNTEAFF
>many|TRBD2|TRBJ2-2|TRBV29-1
TGCAGCGTTGAAGCCCAAAGGGGACTAGCGGGAGGTGGGGAGCTGTTTTTT
CSVEAQRGLAGGGELFF
>.|.|TRBJ2-5|TRBV7-8
TGTGCCAGCAGCTTTTGGGATACAGAGACCCAGTACTTC
CASSFWDTETQYF
>.|TRBD2|TRBJ2-5|TRBV6-2/TRBV6-3
TGTGCCAGCAGTTACCTATGGACTAGCAGGTACCAAGAGACCCAGTACTTC
CASSYLWTSRYQETQYF